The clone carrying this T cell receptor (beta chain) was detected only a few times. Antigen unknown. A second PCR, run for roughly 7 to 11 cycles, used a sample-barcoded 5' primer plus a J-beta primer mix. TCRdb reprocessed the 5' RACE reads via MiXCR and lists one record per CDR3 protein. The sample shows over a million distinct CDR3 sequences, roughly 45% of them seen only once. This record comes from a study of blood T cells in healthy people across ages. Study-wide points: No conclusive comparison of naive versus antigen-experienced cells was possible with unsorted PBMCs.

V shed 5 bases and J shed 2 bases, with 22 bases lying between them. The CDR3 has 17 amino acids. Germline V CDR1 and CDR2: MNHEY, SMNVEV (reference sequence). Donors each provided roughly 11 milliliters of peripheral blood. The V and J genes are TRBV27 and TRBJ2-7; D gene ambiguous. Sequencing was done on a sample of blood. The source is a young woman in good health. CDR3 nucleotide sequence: TGTGCCAGCAGTCCGCTACCTCTCCGGGTTGGGGCCTACGAGCAGTACTTC. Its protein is CASSPLPLRVGAYEQYF.